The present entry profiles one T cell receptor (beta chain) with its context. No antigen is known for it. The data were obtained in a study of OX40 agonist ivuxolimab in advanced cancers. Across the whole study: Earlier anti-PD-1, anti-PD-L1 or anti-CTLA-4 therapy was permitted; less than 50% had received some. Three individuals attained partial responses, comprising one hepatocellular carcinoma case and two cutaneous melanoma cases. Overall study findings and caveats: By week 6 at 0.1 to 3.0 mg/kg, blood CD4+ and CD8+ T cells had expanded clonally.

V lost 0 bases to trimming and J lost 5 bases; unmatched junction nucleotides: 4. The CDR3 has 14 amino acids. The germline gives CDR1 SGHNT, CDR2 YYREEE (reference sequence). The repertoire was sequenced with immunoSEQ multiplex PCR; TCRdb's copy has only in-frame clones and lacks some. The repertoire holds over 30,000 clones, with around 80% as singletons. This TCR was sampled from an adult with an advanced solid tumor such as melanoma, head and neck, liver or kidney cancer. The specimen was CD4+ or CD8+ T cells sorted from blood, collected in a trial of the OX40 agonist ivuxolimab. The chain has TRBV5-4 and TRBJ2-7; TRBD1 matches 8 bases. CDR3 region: CASSLGTGRNEQYF. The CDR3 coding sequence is TGTGCCAGCAGCTTGGGGACAGGGAGGAACGAGCAGTACTTC.